The 3 T cell receptor beta chains reported below all come from one sample, sequenced in a study of shared clonotypes between healthy human individuals. This table comes from immunoSEQ multiplex PCR, and its TCRdb copy is limited to in-frame clones, with some not included. The sample has about half a million clones, about 72% seen once. The sequenced sample consisted of PBMCs. Receptors originate from a woman aged 40-49 years in good health. Some clones in this sample may be carry-over from other donors' samples.

The gene calls are TRBV6-6 and TRBJ1-1, with TRBD1 identical over 9 bases. This CDR3 region has 14 residues. With 5 bases clipped from V and 3 bases from J, the junction kept 4 bases outside the gene matches. Per the germline V gene, CDR1 is MNHNY and CDR2 is SVGAGI (reference sequence). The CDR3 here is CASSHRGQDTEAFF. The CDR3 DNA follows: TGTGCCAGCAGTCACAGGGGGCAGGACACTGAAGCTTTCTTT.

The rearrangement joins TRBV29-1 to TRBJ2-2; no clear D. Germline V gene lookup returns CDR1 SQVTM and CDR2 ANQGSEA. With 5 bases removed from V and 0 bases from J, the gap between germline ends came to 7 bases. The CDR3 is made up of 13 amino acids. CDR3: CSVSPANTGELFF. As DNA, the CDR3 is TGCAGCGTTTCCCCCGCGAACACCGGGGAGCTGTTTTTT.

This sequence joins TRBV5-4 and TRBJ2-1; 11 bases map to TRBD2. Trimming cost V 4 bases and J 8 bases; bases outside gene matches: 20. The CDR3 length is 19 residues. Germline-derived CDR1 and CDR2 are SGHNT and YYREEE (reference sequence). CDR3 amino acids: CASSALGLAAFRGVDEQFF. The CDR3 DNA reads as TGTGCCAGCAGCGCCCTGGGACTAGCGGCATTCAGGGGGGTCGATGAGCAGTTCTTC.